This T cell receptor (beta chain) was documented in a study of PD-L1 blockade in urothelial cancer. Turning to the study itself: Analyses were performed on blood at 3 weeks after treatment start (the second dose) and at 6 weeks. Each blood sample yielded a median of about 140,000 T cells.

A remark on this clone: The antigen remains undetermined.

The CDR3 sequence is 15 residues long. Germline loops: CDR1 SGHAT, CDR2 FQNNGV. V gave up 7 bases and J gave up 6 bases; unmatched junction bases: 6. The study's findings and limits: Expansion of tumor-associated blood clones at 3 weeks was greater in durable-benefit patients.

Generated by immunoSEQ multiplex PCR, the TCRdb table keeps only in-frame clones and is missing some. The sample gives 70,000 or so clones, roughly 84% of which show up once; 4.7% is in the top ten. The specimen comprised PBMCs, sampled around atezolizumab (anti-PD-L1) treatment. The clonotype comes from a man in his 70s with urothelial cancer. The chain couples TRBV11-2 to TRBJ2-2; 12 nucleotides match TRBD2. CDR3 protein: CASTVTSGRSGELFF. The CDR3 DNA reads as TGTGCCAGCACCGTGACTAGCGGGAGATCCGGGGAGCTGTTTTTT. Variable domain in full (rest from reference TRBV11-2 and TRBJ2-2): EAGVAQSPRYKIIEKRQSVAFWCNPISGHATLYWYQQILGQGPKLLIQFQNNGVVDDSQLPKDRFSAERLKGVDSTLKIQPAKLEDSAVYLCASTVTSGRSGELFFGEGSRLTVL.